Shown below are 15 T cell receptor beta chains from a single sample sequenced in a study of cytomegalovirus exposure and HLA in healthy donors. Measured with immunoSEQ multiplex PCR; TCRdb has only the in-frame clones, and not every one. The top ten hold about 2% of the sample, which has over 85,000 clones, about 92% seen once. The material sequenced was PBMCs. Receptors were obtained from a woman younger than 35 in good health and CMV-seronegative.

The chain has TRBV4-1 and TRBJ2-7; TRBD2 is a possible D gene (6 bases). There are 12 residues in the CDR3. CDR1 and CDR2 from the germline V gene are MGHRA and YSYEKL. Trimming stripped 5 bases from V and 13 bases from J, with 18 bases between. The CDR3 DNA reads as TGCGCCAGCAGCGGGCGGGCTGGCGGGGCTTACTTC. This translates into CASSGRAGGAYF.

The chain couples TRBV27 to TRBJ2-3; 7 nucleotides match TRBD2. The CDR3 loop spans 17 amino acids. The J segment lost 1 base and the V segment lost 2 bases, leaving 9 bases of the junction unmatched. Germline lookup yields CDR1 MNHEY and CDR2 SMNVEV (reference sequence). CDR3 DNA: TGTGCCAGCAGTTTAGGGAGGGCCGGGTCGGGCACAGATACGCAGTATTTT. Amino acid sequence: CASSLGRAGSGTDTQYF.

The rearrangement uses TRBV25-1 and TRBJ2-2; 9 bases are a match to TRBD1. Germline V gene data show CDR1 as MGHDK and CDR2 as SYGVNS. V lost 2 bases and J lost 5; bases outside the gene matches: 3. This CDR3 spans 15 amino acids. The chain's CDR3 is CASSEPGQGTGELFF. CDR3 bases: TGTGCCAGCAGTGAACCGGGACAGGGAACCGGGGAGCTGTTTTTT. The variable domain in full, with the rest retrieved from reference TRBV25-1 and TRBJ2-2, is EADIYQTPRYLVIGTGKKITLECSQTMGHDKMYWYQQDPGMELHLIHYSYGVNSTEKGDLSSESTVSRIRTEHFPLTLESARPSHTSQYLCASSEPGQGTGELFFGEGSRLTVL.

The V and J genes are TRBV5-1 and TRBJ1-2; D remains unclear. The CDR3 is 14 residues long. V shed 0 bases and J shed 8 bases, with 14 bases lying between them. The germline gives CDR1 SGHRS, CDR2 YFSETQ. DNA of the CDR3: TGCGCCAGCAGCTTGGCCTGGGAAACGGGGGGCTACACCTTC. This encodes CASSLAWETGGYTF.

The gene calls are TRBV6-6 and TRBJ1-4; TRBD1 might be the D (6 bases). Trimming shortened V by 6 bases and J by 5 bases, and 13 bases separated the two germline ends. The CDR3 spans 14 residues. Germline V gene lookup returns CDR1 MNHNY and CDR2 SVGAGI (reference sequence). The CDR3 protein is CASRSTGRNEKLFF. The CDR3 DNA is TGTGCCAGCAGATCGACAGGCCGCAATGAAAAACTGTTTTTT.

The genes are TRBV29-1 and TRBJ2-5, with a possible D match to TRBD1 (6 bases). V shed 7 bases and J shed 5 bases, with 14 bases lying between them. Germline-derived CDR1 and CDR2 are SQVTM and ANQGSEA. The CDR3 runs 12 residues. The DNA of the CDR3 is TGCAGCGCCAGACAGGTGGGGGAGACCCAGTACTTC. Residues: CSARQVGETQYF. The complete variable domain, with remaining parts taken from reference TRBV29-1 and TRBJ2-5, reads SAVISQKPSRDICQRGTSLTIQCQVDSQVTMMFWYRQQPGQSLTLIATANQGSEATYESGFVIDKFPISRPNLTFSTLTVSNMSPEDSSIYLCSARQVGETQYFGPGTRLLVL.

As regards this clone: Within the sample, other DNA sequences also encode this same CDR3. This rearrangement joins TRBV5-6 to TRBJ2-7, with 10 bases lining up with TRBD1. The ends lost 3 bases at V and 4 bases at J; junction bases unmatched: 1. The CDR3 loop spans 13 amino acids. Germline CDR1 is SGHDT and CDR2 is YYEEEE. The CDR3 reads CASSWDRGYEQYF. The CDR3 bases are TGTGCCAGCAGCTGGGACAGGGGTTACGAGCAGTACTTC.

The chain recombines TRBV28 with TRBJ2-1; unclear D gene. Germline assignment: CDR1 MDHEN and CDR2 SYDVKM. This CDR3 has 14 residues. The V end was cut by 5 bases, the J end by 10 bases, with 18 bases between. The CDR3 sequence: CASSLYSHLQEQFF. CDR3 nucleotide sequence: TGTGCCAGCAGTCTCTACTCCCACCTCCAAGAGCAGTTCTTC.

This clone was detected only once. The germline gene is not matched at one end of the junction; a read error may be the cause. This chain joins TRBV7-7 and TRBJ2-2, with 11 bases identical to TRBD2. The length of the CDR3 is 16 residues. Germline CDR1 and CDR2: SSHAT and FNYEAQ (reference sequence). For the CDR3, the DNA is TGTGCTAGCAGCTTAGAACTAGCGGGAGTGTCCGGGGAGCTGTTTTTT. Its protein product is CASSLELAGVSGELFF.

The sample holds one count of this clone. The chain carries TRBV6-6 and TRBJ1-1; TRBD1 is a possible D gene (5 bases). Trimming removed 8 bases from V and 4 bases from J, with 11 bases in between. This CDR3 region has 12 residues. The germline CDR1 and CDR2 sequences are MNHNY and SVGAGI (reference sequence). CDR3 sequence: CASLGGRTEAFF. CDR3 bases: TGTGCCAGCTTGGGGGGACGCACTGAAGCTTTCTTT.

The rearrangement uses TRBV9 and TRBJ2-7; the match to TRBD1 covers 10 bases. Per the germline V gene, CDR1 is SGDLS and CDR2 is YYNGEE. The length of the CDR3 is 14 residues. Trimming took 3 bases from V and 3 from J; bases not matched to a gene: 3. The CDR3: CASSGGDRGYEQYF. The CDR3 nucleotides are TGTGCCAGCAGCGGAGGGGACAGGGGCTACGAGCAGTACTTC.

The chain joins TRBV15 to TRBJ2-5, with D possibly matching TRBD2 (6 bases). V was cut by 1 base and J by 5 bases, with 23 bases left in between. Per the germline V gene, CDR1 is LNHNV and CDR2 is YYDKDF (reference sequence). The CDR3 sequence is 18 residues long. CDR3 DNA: TGTGCCACCAGCAGAGTCCGGGACTTGTTGGGCAGGACGGAGACCCAGTACTTC. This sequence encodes CATSRVRDLLGRTETQYF.

The CDR3 here is CASSQDEAPRYEQFF. The CDR3 DNA reads as TGTGCCAGCAGCCAAGATGAAGCCCCGAGGTATGAGCAGTTCTTC. This chain links TRBV4-2 with TRBJ2-1; no firm D call. Deletions cut 0 bases from V and 8 bases from J, with 14 bases between. CDR1 and CDR2 from the germline V gene are LGHNA and YNFKEQ. The CDR3 is 15 amino acids.

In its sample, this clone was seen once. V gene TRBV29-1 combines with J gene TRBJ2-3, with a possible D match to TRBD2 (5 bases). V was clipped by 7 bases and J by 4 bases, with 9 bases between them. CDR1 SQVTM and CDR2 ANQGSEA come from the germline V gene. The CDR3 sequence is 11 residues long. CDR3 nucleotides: TGCAGCGCCCGCGGGTCAGATACGCAGTATTTT. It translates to CSARGSDTQYF.

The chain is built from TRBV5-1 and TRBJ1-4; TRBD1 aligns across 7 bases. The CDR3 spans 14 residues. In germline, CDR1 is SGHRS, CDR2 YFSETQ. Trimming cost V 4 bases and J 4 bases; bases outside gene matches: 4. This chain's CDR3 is CASSPGTVNEKLFF. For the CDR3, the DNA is TGCGCCAGCAGCCCGGGGACAGTTAATGAAAAACTGTTTTTT.